This T cell receptor (beta chain) is drawn from a study of neoadjuvant nivolumab and ipilimumab in lung cancer. The CDR3 runs 14 residues. Germline V gene data show CDR1 as SGHRS and CDR2 as YFSETQ. V lost 4 bases, J lost 2 bases, and 4 bases stayed unmatched. This clone was observed a single time. Its antigen remains unidentified. TCRdb keeps only in-frame clones here, not all; method: immunoSEQ multiplex PCR. Of 20,000 to 25,000 clones in the sample, approximately 77% are singletons; the top ten hold roughly 23%. Study-wide results and limits: Only two of four nivolumab-treated tumors gained richness and clonality by surgery. Resected-tumor TCR richness correlated positively with pretherapy blood richness. Only a single major-pathologic-response sample was available for clonality analysis.

This clonotype was obtained from an adult with non-small cell lung cancer. The rearrangement links TRBV5-1 to TRBJ2-7, with 9 bases fitting TRBD2. This material consisted of peripheral blood, taken before neoadjuvant nivolumab, alone or with ipilimumab. DNA for the CDR3: TGCGCCAGCAGCCTGACTAGCGGCCCCTACGAGCAGTACTTC. This sequence encodes CASSLTSGPYEQYF.